A single sample is the source of the 7 T cell receptor beta chains below, sequenced in a study of cytomegalovirus exposure and HLA in healthy donors. The primer mix had 60 Vbeta and 13 Jbeta primers. Profiling relied on immunoSEQ multiplex PCR, and the TCRdb table lists in-frame clones only, not all of them. The data show some 59,000 clones, roughly 85% seen once. Sequencing was done on a sample of PBMCs. The receptor set was obtained from a woman aged 18-30 years in good health and CMV-seronegative.

This clone was seen a handful of times. At one end the junction does not follow the germline gene, possibly because of a read error. The rearrangement uses TRBV28 and TRBJ2-7; the match to TRBD2 covers 7 bases. In germline, CDR1 is MDHEN, CDR2 SYDVKM. The CDR3 length is 15 residues. The CDR3 region has the DNA TGTGCCAGCAATCCAGGGAGGGCCGGCTCCCACGAGCAGTACTTC. Translated, it gives CASNPGRAGSHEQYF.

The chain couples TRBV7-9 to TRBJ2-3; 7 bases align to TRBD2. CDR1 is SEHNR, CDR2 FQNEAQ, per germline (reference sequence). V trimming: 8 bases; J trimming: 5 bases; junction bases outside the gene matches: 4. CDR3 size: 12 residues. CDR3 in amino acids: CASLSSGDTQYF. The DNA for the CDR3 is TGTGCCAGCTTATCTAGCGGAGATACGCAGTATTTT.

The V and J genes are TRBV7-7 and TRBJ2-5; TRBD2 agrees at 11 bases. From germline, CDR1 is SSHAT and CDR2 FNYEAQ (reference sequence). The V and J ends lost 5 bases and 4 bases, in that order; junction bases with no gene match: 3. This CDR3 comprises 14 residues. CDR3 amino acids: CASSPGLAGETQYF. Written as DNA, the CDR3 is TGTGCCAGCAGCCCAGGACTAGCGGGAGAGACCCAGTACTTC.

J is TRBJ2-1 and V is TRBV6-5, with 7 bases fitting TRBD2. V was pared by 6 bases and J by 10 bases, with 15 bases of the junction left unmatched. Germline CDR1 and CDR2: MNHEY and SVGAGI. The CDR3 totals 15 residues. CDR3 protein: CASRVTGGGSGEQFF. CDR3 nucleotides: TGTGCCAGCAGAGTTACGGGGGGAGGGTCAGGCGAGCAGTTCTTC.

This chain joins TRBV7-9 and TRBJ2-1, with 8 bases identical to TRBD2. CDR1 and CDR2 (germline): SEHNR, FQNEAQ (reference sequence). V shed 7 bases, J shed 6 bases, and the junction held 11 bases outside the gene matches. This CDR3 spans 15 amino acids. The CDR3 nucleotides read TGTGCCAGCAACACCGGGACTAGGTCGGGCAATGAGCAGTTCTTC. This codes for CASNTGTRSGNEQFF.

The rearrangement links TRBV2 to TRBJ2-7, with 11 positions matching TRBD2. The CDR3 consists of 15 residues. Germline V gene data show CDR1 as SNHLY and CDR2 as FYNNEI. V shed 7 bases, J shed 0 bases, and the junction held 5 bases outside the gene matches. The CDR3 DNA follows: TGTGCCAGCAACCTACTAGCGGGAGTCTCCTACGAGCAGTACTTC. As protein: CASNLLAGVSYEQYF.

The genes are TRBV27 and TRBJ2-3, with TRBD2 identical over 10 bases. Germline V CDR1 and CDR2: MNHEY, SMNVEV (reference sequence). Losses at the gene ends were 7 bases for V and 1 base for J; bases not matched to a gene: 5. The CDR3 contains 15 residues. The CDR3 DNA is TGTGCCAGCAATTTTCTAGCGGGAGGCACAGATACGCAGTATTTT. Amino acid sequence: CASNFLAGGTDTQYF.